Below are 11 T cell receptor beta chains sequenced from a single sample in a study of T-cell reconstitution after alpha-beta-depleted transplantation in children (dated by TCRdb to 2015 to 2016). The treatment or condition label corresponds to: allogeneic hematopoietic cell transplantation with graft depleted of TCRalphabeta T cells and CD19 B cells. Receptor amplification or capture employed PCR. The reads were generated on an Illumina HiSeq 2500. TCR libraries were prepared with molecular barcoding, using unique molecular identifiers to normalize TCRbeta repertoire quantification. Starting from the raw public reads, TCRdb applied fastp trimming at Q25, assembled clones with MiXCR and retained in-frame beta chains. When rows share a CDR3 protein, they turn into one entry using the most common DNA and genes. This sample lists 400,000 to 550,000 distinct CDR3 sequences; approximately 10% were detected once. The top ten hold just over 2% of the sample.

Sequences were derived from PBMCs, sampled before TCRalphabeta/CD19-depleted stem cell transplant. These receptors originate from a child under 10 years old with inherited bone marrow failure, due to receive a stem cell transplant.

This chain joins TRBV11-2 and TRBJ2-7; 14 bases align to TRBD2. The V segment lost 8 bases and the J segment 3 bases; nucleotides outside the gene matches: 3. Germline V gives CDR1 SGHAT, CDR2 FQNNGV. The length of the CDR3 is 14 residues. The CDR3 loop reads CASLGLAGVYEQYF. CDR3 sequence (DNA): TGTGCCAGCCTGGGACTAGCGGGGGTCTACGAGCAGTACTTC.

This clonotype was recorded many times. CDR3 sequence (DNA): TGCGCCAGCAGTAGGGCTAGCGTTGACAATGAGCAGTTCTTC. Its protein is CASSRASVDNEQFF. The rearrangement links TRBV5-1 to TRBJ2-1, with D possibly matching TRBD2 (6 bases). This CDR3 is built from 14 residues. Trimming cost V 5 bases and J 5 bases, with 14 bases left between them. CDR1 SGHRS and CDR2 YFSETQ come from the germline V gene.

This clonotype was counted at least ten times. The J gene is TRBJ1-4, the V gene TRBV4-1; no clear D gene. This CDR3 has 16 amino acids. CDR1 and CDR2 (germline): MGHRA, YSYEKL. Trimming removed 1 base at V and 7 bases at J, with 16 bases between. This chain's CDR3 is CASSQVHWTGSEKLFF. The DNA for the CDR3 is TGCGCCAGCAGCCAAGTTCATTGGACTGGGAGTGAAAAACTGTTTTTT.

In its sample, this clonotype was seen many times. Here the CDR3 DNA reads TGTGCCATCAGGTGGAACACCGGGGAGCTGTTTTTT. Encoded protein: CAIRWNTGELFF. The chain couples TRBV10-3 to TRBJ2-2; D gene unclear. V was trimmed by 6 bases and J by 1 base, leaving 3 bases between them. This CDR3 spans 12 amino acids. Germline V CDR1 and CDR2: ENHRY, SYGVKD.

The sample holds many counts of this clonotype. V usage is TRBV7-2 and J usage is TRBJ2-5; 7 bases are a match to TRBD1. Germline CDR1 SGHTA, CDR2 FQGNSA. This CDR3 spans 19 amino acids. Trimming at V came to 2 bases and at J to 3 bases, leaving 18 bases not matched to a gene. Here the CDR3 reads CASSLSFYLPGGFEETQYF. CDR3 sequence (DNA): TGTGCCAGCAGCTTATCGTTTTACCTGCCAGGGGGTTTCGAAGAGACCCAGTACTTC.

For this clonotype: Given a much more abundant clone one base away, this may be a read error. The gene calls are TRBV29-1 and TRBJ2-1, with unresolved D. CDR3 length equals 12 residues. Germline V gene sequence: CDR1 SQVTM, CDR2 ANQGSEA. The CDR3 nucleotides read TGCAGCGATGAAGAGCCCTACAATGAGCAGTTCTTC. It codes for CSDEEPYNEQFF.

This clonotype was observed at least ten times. The rearrangement uses TRBV2 and TRBJ2-7; 7 nucleotides line up with TRBD1. CDR3 size: 15 residues. Germline CDR1 reads SNHLY; CDR2 reads FYNNEI. Trimming removed 0 bases from V and 3 bases from J; junction bases left unmatched: 5. CDR3 sequence: CASSEAGGLVYEQYF. The DNA of the CDR3 is TGTGCCAGCAGTGAAGCAGGGGGCTTAGTCTACGAGCAGTACTTC.

This clonotype has at least ten counts. The CDR3 spells CASSPPGTSYEQYF. CDR3 coding DNA: TGTGCCAGCAGTCCTCCAGGGACGTCCTACGAGCAGTACTTC. The rearrangement uses TRBV28 and TRBJ2-7, with D perhaps being TRBD1 or TRBD2 (5 bases each). The CDR3 is 14 residues long. With 5 bases removed from V and 1 base from J, the gap between germline ends came to 12 bases. Per the germline V gene, CDR1 is MDHEN and CDR2 is SYDVKM.

As regards this clonotype: A clone one base away is much larger, so this may be a read error. The CDR3 nucleotides are TGCGCCACCAGCCTAGCGGGACGGGGGGCCGGGGAGCTGTTTTTT. Its protein product is CATSLAGRGAGELFF. The rearrangement joins TRBV4-3 to TRBJ2-2, with 9 bases that match TRBD2. The CDR3 has 15 residues. The germline gives CDR1 LGHNA, CDR2 YSLEER.

Only a few counts were recorded for this clonotype. The V call is TRBV11-1, the J call TRBJ2-7, with 10 bases that match TRBD2. Germline V gene lookup returns CDR1 SGHAT and CDR2 FQDESV (reference sequence). The CDR3 contains 18 residues. The trim removed 5 bases at V and 3 bases at J, leaving 16 bases unmatched. The CDR3 DNA is TGTGCCAGCAGCCCGAAGAGGGCTAGCGGGAGCAATTTCTACGAGCAGTACTTC. Its protein is CASSPKRASGSNFYEQYF.

This clonotype was picked up many times. The CDR3 nucleotides are TGTGCCAGCAGCTTAGAAACCACGGGACTCCTCACAGATACGCAGTATTTT. It encodes CASSLETTGLLTDTQYF. The chain couples TRBV7-9 to TRBJ2-3; D is possibly TRBD2 (6 bases). The CDR3 length is 17 residues. Looked up from germline, CDR1 is SEHNR and CDR2 is FQNEAQ (reference sequence). Trimming shortened V by 1 base and J by 2 bases, and 16 bases separated the two germline ends.